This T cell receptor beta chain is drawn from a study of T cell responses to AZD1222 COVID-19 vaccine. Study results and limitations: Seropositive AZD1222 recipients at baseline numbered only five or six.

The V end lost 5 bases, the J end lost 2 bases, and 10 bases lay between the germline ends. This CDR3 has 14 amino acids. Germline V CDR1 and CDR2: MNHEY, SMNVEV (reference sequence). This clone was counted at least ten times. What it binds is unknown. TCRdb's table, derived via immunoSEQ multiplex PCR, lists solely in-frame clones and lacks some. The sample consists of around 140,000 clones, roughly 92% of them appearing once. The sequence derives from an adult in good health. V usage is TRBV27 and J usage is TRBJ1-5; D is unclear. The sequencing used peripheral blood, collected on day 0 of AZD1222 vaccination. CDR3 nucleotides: TGTGCCAGCAGTAAGGGTTCGGGCAATCAGCCCCAGCATTTT. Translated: CASSKGSGNQPQHF.